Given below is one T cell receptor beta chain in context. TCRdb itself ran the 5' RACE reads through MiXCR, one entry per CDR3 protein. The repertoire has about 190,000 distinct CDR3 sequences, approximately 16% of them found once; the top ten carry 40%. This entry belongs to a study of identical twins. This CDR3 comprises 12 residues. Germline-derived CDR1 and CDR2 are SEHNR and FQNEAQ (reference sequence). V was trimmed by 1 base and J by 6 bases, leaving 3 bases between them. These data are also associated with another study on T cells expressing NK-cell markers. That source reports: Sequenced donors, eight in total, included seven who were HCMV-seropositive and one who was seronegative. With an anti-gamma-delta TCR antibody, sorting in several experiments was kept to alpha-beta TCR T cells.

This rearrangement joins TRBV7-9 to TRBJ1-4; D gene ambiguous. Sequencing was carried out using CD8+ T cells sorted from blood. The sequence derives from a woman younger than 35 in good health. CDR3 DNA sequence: TGTGCCAGCAGCTTAGAGTATGAAAAACTGTTTTTT. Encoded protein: CASSLEYEKLFF.